This is a list of T cell receptor beta chains from one sample in a study of blood T cell repertoires in COVID-19. The method was immunoSEQ multiplex PCR; TCRdb's version includes in-frame clones alone and lacks a portion of them. This sample has under 200,000 clones, with 89% found just once. Material: PBMCs or T cells enriched from blood (not recorded which). The receptors here all came from a woman between 18 and 29 years old who had recovered from COVID-19. The CDR3 runs from the conserved cysteine through the conserved F or W. The D gene is left open where the match is weak. Clone size appears in some rows only: once, few, many, or a class for an expanded clone.

>-|TRBV24-1|TRBJ1-1|TRBD1
CAIRTGKGTEAFF
TGTGCCATCCGGACAGGGAAAGGCACTGAAGCTTTCTTT
>-|TRBV7-7|TRBJ2-5|TRBD2
CASSQTGTMGETQYF
TGTGCCAGCAGTCAAACCGGGACTATGGGAGAGACCCAGTACTTC
>-|TRBV30|TRBJ1-3|-
CAWGRDSGNTIYF
TGTGCCTGGGGCCGGGACTCTGGAAACACCATATATTTT
>-|TRBV6-1|TRBJ2-1|TRBD2
CASSEVRQRGSEQFF
TGTGCCAGCAGTGAAGTACGCCAGCGGGGGAGTGAGCAGTTCTTC
>-|TRBV5-6|TRBJ1-4|TRBD1
CASSPGQGRSEKLFF
TGTGCCAGCAGCCCCGGACAGGGCCGAAGTGAAAAACTGTTTTTT
>-|TRBV6-5|TRBJ2-5|TRBD2
CASSPLAGGQETQYF
TGTGCCAGCAGTCCCCTAGCGGGGGGGCAAGAGACCCAGTACTTC
>-|TRBV10-2|TRBJ2-7|TRBD1
CASSFDRVVYEQYF
TGCGCCAGCAGCTTCGACAGGGTGGTCTACGAGCAGTACTTC
>-|TRBV9|TRBJ2-1|TRBD2
CASSVATSSGRSYEQFF
TGTGCCAGCAGCGTAGCTACGTCTAGCGGGAGGTCATATGAGCAGTTCTTC
>once|TRBV6-5|TRBJ1-2|-
CASSYGQYFYGYTF
TGTGCCAGCAGTTACGGACAGTATTTCTATGGCTACACCTTC
>-|TRBV10-3|TRBJ1-2|-
CAISESRNPKYGYTF
TGTGCCATCAGTGAGTCGAGGAATCCAAAATACGGCTACACCTTC
>few|TRBV4-1|TRBJ1-6|-
CASSRVQGYNSPLHF
TGCGCCAGCAGCCGAGTCCAGGGGTATAATTCACCCCTCCACTTT
>-|TRBV6-5|TRBJ2-3|-
CASRQGGADTQYF
TGTGCCAGCCGACAGGGAGGTGCAGATACGCAGTATTTT
>few|TRBV28|TRBJ1-6|-
CASNQNNSPLHF
TGTGCCAGCAACCAGAACAATTCACCCCTCCACTTT
>-|TRBV4-1|TRBJ2-7|-
CASSQEQRYYEQYF
TGCGCCAGCAGCCAAGAACAGCGGTACTACGAGCAGTACTTC
>-|TRBV27|TRBJ1-1|TRBD1
CASSSRQGPGTEAFF
TGTGCCAGCAGTTCTCGACAGGGTCCGGGCACTGAAGCTTTCTTT
>-|TRBV18|TRBJ2-5|-
CASSRWAKETQYF
TGTGCCAGCTCTCGGTGGGCTAAAGAGACCCAGTACTTC
>once|TRBV30|TRBJ2-5|-
CAADRGETQYF
TGTGCCGCCGACCGGGGGGAGACCCAGTACTTC
>-|TRBV2|TRBJ1-2|TRBD1
CASTYGTGNNGYTF
TGTGCCAGCACCTACGGGACAGGGAATAATGGCTACACCTTC
>once|TRBV28|TRBJ1-2|TRBD1
CASSSVVGQGEENGYTF
TGTGCCAGCAGTTCGGTGGTGGGGCAGGGGGAAGAGAATGGCTACACCTTC
>few|TRBV10-3|TRBJ2-2|TRBD2
CAISESMTSEDGELFF
TGTGCCATCAGTGAGTCAATGACTAGCGAGGACGGGGAGCTGTTTTTT
>-|TRBV5-5|TRBJ1-1|-
CASSPFLNTEAFF
TGTGCCAGCAGCCCGTTTCTGAACACTGAAGCTTTCTTT
>once|TRBV2|TRBJ1-2|TRBD1
CASTSDREGSYGYTF
TGTGCCAGCACCTCCGACAGGGAAGGTAGCTATGGCTACACCTTC
>-|TRBV25-1|TRBJ2-1|TRBD1
CASSPFQTGGSDEQFF
TGTGCCAGCAGTCCCTTTCAGACAGGGGGCTCGGATGAGCAGTTCTTC
>-|TRBV19|TRBJ2-7|-
CASSSQGYEQYF
TGTGCCAGTAGTTCCCAGGGCTACGAGCAGTACTTC
>-|TRBV19|TRBJ1-4|-
CASSQRRGREKLFF
TGTGCCAGTAGCCAAAGGAGGGGTCGGGAAAAACTGTTTTTT
>-|TRBV14|TRBJ1-2|TRBD1
CASSQVGTGGEYGYTF
TGTGCCAGCAGCCAAGTGGGGACAGGGGGGGAGTATGGCTACACCTTC
>-|TRBV6-6|TRBJ2-3|TRBD2
CASSPKTSGGRGDTQYF
TGTGCCAGCAGTCCAAAGACTAGCGGGGGTCGAGGAGATACGCAGTATTTT
>-|TRBV29-1|TRBJ1-2|-
CSGAETASYGYTF
TGCAGCGGCGCTGAGACAGCCTCCTATGGCTACACCTTC
>-|TRBV6-5|TRBJ2-3|TRBD1
CASSTGGLGTDTQYF
TGTGCCAGCAGCACAGGGGGCTTAGGTACAGATACGCAGTATTTT
>-|TRBV7-9|TRBJ2-1|-
CASSSRDTTYNEQFF
TGTGCCAGCAGCTCCCGGGACACCACCTACAATGAGCAGTTCTTC
>-|TRBV5-4|TRBJ1-4|TRBD1
CASSALGGVGEKLFF
TGTGCCAGCAGCGCCCTAGGGGGCGTGGGTGAAAAACTGTTTTTT
>-|TRBV7-9|TRBJ2-2|TRBD2
CASSLFGLAGGNTGELFF
TGTGCCAGCAGCTTATTCGGACTAGCGGGGGGAAACACCGGGGAGCTGTTTTTT
>-|TRBV7-9|TRBJ1-3|-
CASTLWDFSGNTIYF
TGTGCCAGCACCCTATGGGACTTCTCTGGAAACACCATATATTTT
>-|TRBV20-1|TRBJ2-7|TRBD2
CSASRLWTSGDQYEQYF
TGCAGTGCTAGTCGGCTTTGGACTAGCGGGGATCAATACGAGCAGTACTTC
>-|TRBV5-1|TRBJ1-3|-
CASRRGVPGNTIYF
TGCGCCAGCAGGCGGGGGGTACCTGGAAACACCATATATTTT
>-|TRBV2|TRBJ2-2|TRBD1
CASSEALWTGNTGELFF
TGTGCCAGCAGTGAAGCGCTTTGGACAGGAAACACCGGGGAGCTGTTTTTT
>-|TRBV5-1|TRBJ2-5|TRBD2
CASSDGTSGKETQYF
TGCGCCAGCAGCGACGGGACTAGCGGTAAAGAGACCCAGTACTTC
>-|TRBV3-1/TRBV3-2|TRBJ2-7|TRBD1
CASSLGQERARYF
TGTGCCAGCAGCCTCGGACAGGAAAGGGCAAGATACTTC